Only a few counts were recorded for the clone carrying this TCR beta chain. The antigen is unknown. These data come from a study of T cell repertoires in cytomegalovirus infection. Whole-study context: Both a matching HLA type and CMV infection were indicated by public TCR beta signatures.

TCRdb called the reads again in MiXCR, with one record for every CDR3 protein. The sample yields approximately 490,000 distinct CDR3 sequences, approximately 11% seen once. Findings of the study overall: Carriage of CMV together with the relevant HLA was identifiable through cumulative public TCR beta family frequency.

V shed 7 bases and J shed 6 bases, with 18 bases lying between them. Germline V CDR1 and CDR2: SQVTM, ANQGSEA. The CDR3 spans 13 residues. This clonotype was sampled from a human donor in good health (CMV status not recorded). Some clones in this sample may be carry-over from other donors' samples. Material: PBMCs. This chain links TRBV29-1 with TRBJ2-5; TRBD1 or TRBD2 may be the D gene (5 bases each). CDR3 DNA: TGCAGCGGGATGGGGGAGTATGGCAAGACCCAGTACTTC. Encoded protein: CSGMGEYGKTQYF. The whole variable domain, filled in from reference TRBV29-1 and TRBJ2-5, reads SAVISQKPSRDICQRGTSLTIQCQVDSQVTMMFWYRQQPGQSLTLIATANQGSEATYESGFVIDKFPISRPNLTFSTLTVSNMSPEDSSIYLCSGMGEYGKTQYFGPGTRLLVL.